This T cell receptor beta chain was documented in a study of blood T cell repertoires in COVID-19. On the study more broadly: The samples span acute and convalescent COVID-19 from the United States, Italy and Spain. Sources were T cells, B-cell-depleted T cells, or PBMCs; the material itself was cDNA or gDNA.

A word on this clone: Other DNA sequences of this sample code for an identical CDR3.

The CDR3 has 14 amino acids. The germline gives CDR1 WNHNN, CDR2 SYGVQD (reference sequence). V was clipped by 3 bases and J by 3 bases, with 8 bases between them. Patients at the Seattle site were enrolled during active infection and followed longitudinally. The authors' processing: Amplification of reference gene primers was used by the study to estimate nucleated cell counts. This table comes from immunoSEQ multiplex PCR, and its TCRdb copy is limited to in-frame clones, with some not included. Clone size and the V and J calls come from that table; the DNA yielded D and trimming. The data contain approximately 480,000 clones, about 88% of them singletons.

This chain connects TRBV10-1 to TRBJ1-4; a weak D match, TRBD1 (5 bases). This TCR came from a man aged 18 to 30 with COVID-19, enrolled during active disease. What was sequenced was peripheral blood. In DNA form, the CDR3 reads TGCGCCAGCAGTGAATCGACAGCTAATGAAAAACTGTTTTTT. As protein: CASSESTANEKLFF.